What follows describes a single T cell receptor beta chain. It lacks a known antigen. A read error may account for a junction end that differs from germline. This sample was included in a study of blood T cells in healthy people across ages (dated by TCRdb to the mid-2010s). General notes on the study: In model experiments, template switching captured roughly one uniquely barcoded TCR beta cDNA molecule for every two T cells. To avoid experimental bias, donors of different ages were distributed randomly across sequencing lanes. Two additional independent replicas of 1 million unique cDNA reads from the same blood draw were analyzed for two donors (one aged 18 to 30 and one aged 80 or older). Using deep sequencing normalized with unique cDNA molecular identifiers, the study measured how TCR beta repertoire diversity changes with age. Four age groups were formed from the donors: young (average approximately 15 years), middle-aged (less than 40), aged (about 68) and long-lived (82). Here is what the overall study found, with its caveats: Because profiling used bulk unsorted PBMCs, naive and antigen-experienced compartments could not be compared conclusively. Donor CMV infection status was unknown, potentially confounding age-related changes in expanded clonotypes. The long-lived group showed more naive CD4+ T cells, fewer expanded clones and increased TCR diversity than the aged group, suggesting age selection. Observed TCR beta diversity per million T cells fell roughly linearly with age, and a significant reduction was already apparent by age about 38. Estimates of total diversity from one million sequenced T cells were regarded as lower bounds and underestimates. Observed TCR beta diversity correlated strongly with the percentage of naive T cells measured by flow cytometry.

Library creation used 5' RACE. Sequencing instrument: Illumina HiSeq 2500. A second PCR of roughly 7 to 12 cycles was run with a J-beta primer mix and a sample-barcoded 5' primer. A unique molecular identifier was introduced onto each TCR beta cDNA molecule by a template-switch 5' adaptor carrying 12 random nucleotides. At least 2.5 million CDR3-containing paired-end reads were obtained from each sample. First-strand cDNA synthesis was performed from all RNA using the Mint cDNA synthesis kit, with priming by a TRBC-specific oligonucleotide. Following uracil-DNA glycosylase treatment, all cDNA underwent a first 18-cycle PCR with the universal primers M1SS and BC2_uni_R. The paper's data handling went like this. For normalization, 1 million high-quality reads were randomly selected from each sample, with every read carrying a distinct molecular identifier. Reads sharing molecular identifiers were discarded rather than binned into consensus sequences. MiTCR, run with a Q25 quality threshold and the strictest error-elimination algorithm, handled CDR3 identification, clonotype clustering and error correction. A nonparametric unseen species model with Euler transformation was used to estimate lower-bound total TCR beta diversity. TCRdb redid the processing of the public reads, applying fastp at Q25 and MiXCR, and retained in-frame beta chains. Merged by CDR3 protein, the rows form single entries marked with the most common genes and DNA. The V and J calls were determined by TCRdb, not by the authors. The sample table records some 700,000 distinct CDR3 sequences; around 40% of these occur just once. The ten biggest clones cover 20% to 25% of the sample.

CDR1 and CDR2 are drawn from the germline V gene (reference sequence): LNHNV, YYDKDF. The CDR3 numbers 17 residues from cysteine through phenylalanine. Of the read, only the CDR3 DNA is kept; its 51 bases are in frame from base 1. Systemically healthy Caucasian individuals from Russia, some 36 in total and aged about 6 to 95 years, were included as donors. Each donor gave ten milliliters of peripheral blood, collected into EDTA-treated Vacutainer tubes. PBMCs were isolated by Ficoll-Paque density-gradient centrifugation, with at least 6 million obtained per sample. Trizol reagent was used to extract total RNA from PBMCs, with at least 6 micrograms per sample. For every donor, flow cytometry on a PBMC aliquot measured the percentage of naive CD45RAhigh/CD27high T cells.

The TCR originated in a woman aged 60-75 years in good health. Sequencing input: blood. The chain was built from TRBV15 and TRBJ2-2, and 9 bases in between align with TRBD1. The nucleotides read TGTGCCACCAGCAGAGCGAGGGGACAGGGTAACACCAGGGAGCTGTTTTTT. The resulting protein is CATSRARGQGNTRELFF. When the CDR3 is completed using the reference TRBV15 and TRBJ2-2 genes on either side, the full variable domain is DAMVIQNPRYQVTQFGKPVTLSCSQTLNHNVMYWYQQKSSQAPKLLFHYYDKDFNNEADTPDNFQSRRPNTSFCFLDIRSPGLGDTAMYLCATSRARGQGNTRELFFGEGSRLTVL.